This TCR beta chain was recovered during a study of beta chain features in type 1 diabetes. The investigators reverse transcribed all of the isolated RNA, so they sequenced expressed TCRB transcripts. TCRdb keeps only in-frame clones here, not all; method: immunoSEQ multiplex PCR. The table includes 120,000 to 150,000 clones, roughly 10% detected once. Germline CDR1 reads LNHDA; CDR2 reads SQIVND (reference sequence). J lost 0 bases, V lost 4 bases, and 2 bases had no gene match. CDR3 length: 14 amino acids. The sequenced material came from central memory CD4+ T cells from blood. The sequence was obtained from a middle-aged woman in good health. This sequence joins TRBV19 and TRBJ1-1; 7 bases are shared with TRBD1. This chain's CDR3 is CASSTQGMNTEAFF. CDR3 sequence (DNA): TGTGCCAGTAGTACACAGGGGATGAACACTGAAGCTTTCTTT.